This TCR beta chain stems from a study of T cells in Graves' hyperthyroidism and ophthalmopathy. Study-level results: Also found in blood were most expanded thyroid clonotypes above 0.001.

RNA transcripts were the template for amplifying TCR beta CDR3 regions. RT-PCR in the first round (using the HTBI primer set) targeted the TCR CDR3. MiXCR, run by TCRdb on the multiplex PCR reads, gives a single entry per CDR3 protein. The sample has around 600,000 distinct CDR3 sequences; more than 15% are singletons. Patients were excluded for uncontrolled infection, other autoimmune disease, pregnancy or lactation. Thyroid ultrasound, orbital computed tomography, clinical symptoms, and serum thyroxine and TRAb underpinned diagnoses. The CDR3 has 19 residues. Per germline, CDR1 SEHNR and CDR2 FQNEAQ (reference sequence). Unmatched junction bases numbered 8, after V lost 0 bases and J lost 2 bases. As to this clonotype: The antigen is unknown.

This chain uses TRBV7-9 with TRBJ2-6, with TRBD1 identical over 9 bases. The clonotype originates from a woman aged 40 to 49 with Graves' ophthalmopathy. Sequenced: blood. This chain's CDR3 is CASSLALGQGVAGANVLTF. CDR3 coding DNA: TGTGCCAGCAGCTTAGCGCTGGGACAGGGAGTAGCTGGGGCCAACGTCCTGACTTTC.